These 7 T cell receptor beta chains share one sample of origin, sequenced in a study of T cells after yellow fever vaccination (dated by TCRdb to 2018 to 2020). Libraries were made using 5' RACE. Instrument on record: Illumina NovaSeq 6000. The raw public reads went through TCRdb reprocessing: fastp at Q25, MiXCR clone calling, in-frame beta chains kept. CDR3 protein duplicates are merged, each entry listing the most common genes and DNA. Counted in this sample were some 320,000 distinct CDR3 sequences; roughly 3.9% of them appeared once. The ten most abundant clones make up 20% to 25% of the sample. The treatment or condition label here, explained by the study, means: live attenuated yellow fever vaccine strain. Sample: PBMCs, taken 5 days after the yellow fever booster vaccination. The receptors here all came from a man younger than 30 who received the YFV17D yellow fever vaccine.

A few counts support this clonotype. The chain employs TRBV30 and TRBJ1-1; D may be TRBD1 (6 bases). V shed 3 bases and J shed 1 base, with 9 bases lying between them. This CDR3 is built from 13 residues. CDR1 is GTSNPN, CDR2 SVGIG, per germline (reference sequence). CDR3 protein: CAWRRGGNTEAFF. CDR3 DNA sequence: TGTGCCTGGAGGAGAGGGGGGAACACTGAAGCTTTCTTT.

This clonotype has ten or more counts. The CDR3 coding sequence is TGTGCCAGCAGTCACCCTCAGTGGTTGGAGCAGTACGTC. It yields the protein CASSHPQWLEQYV. The chain couples TRBV6-1 to TRBJ2-7; D not certain. The CDR3 loop spans 13 amino acids. The V gene's germline CDR1 is MNHNS and CDR2 SASEGT. V lost 5 bases and J 7 bases, leaving 15 bases between the germline ends.

The chain joins TRBV7-9 to TRBJ1-1; D call uncertain. Germline CDR1 and CDR2: SEHNR and FQNEAQ (reference sequence). Trimming shortened V by 4 bases and J by 8 bases, and 14 bases separated the two germline ends. The CDR3 covers 13 residues. The CDR3 loop reads CASSSFSSLEAFF. In DNA, the CDR3 is TGTGCCAGCAGCTCCTTTTCGAGCCTAGAAGCTTTCTTT.

In its sample, this clonotype was seen many times. The V gene is TRBV7-9, the J gene TRBJ1-1; D is unclear. With 3 bases removed from V and 0 bases from J, the gap between germline ends came to 8 bases. This CDR3 comprises 14 residues. Germline assignment: CDR1 SEHNR and CDR2 FQNEAQ (reference sequence). The CDR3 loop reads CASSLRGVNTEAFF. The CDR3 DNA reads TGTGCCAGCAGCTTGCGGGGTGTGAACACTGAAGCTTTCTTT.

This clonotype was observed at least ten times. In DNA form, the CDR3 reads TGTGCCAGCAGTTATCGGGACAGGGGGTCCGGGACCAAAAACATTCAGTACTTC. This encodes CASSYRDRGSGTKNIQYF. The chain is built from TRBV6-6 and TRBJ2-4; TRBD1 agrees at 11 bases. The CDR3 totals 18 residues. The germline V gene has CDR1 MNHNY and CDR2 SVGAGI (reference sequence). V lost 3 bases and J lost 2; bases outside the gene matches: 9.

A few counts support this clonotype. V usage is TRBV29-1 and J usage is TRBJ2-3, with D perhaps TRBD1 (6 bases). Germline CDR1 SQVTM, CDR2 ANQGSEA. CDR3 length: 13 residues. Trimming removed 4 bases from V and 1 base from J, with 9 bases in between. CDR3 amino acids: CSVVKGGTDTQYF. The CDR3 DNA reads as TGCAGCGTTGTAAAGGGGGGCACAGATACGCAGTATTTT.

This clonotype was counted many times. V usage is TRBV6-1 and J usage is TRBJ1-5, with 8 bases that match TRBD1. The CDR3 is 13 residues long. Germline values: CDR1 MNHNS, CDR2 SASEGT. Germline trimming cut 7 bases from V and 4 bases from J; bases unmatched to any gene: 3. The CDR3 nucleotides read TGTGCCAGCACCAGACAGGGGAATCAGCCCCAGCATTTT. Translated, it gives CASTRQGNQPQHF.